This T cell receptor (beta chain) originates from a study of blood T cells in healthy people across ages. Study conclusions and caveats: Conclusively comparing naive with antigen-experienced cells was impossible with unsorted PBMCs. Long-lived and aged donors differed, with more naive CD4+ cells and higher diversity in the long-lived.

Remarks on this clonotype: Its target is unknown.

Alongside a J-beta primer mix, a sample-barcoded 5' primer served in a second PCR lasting roughly 6 to 11 cycles. Every cDNA was tagged by a template-switch adaptor with 12 random nucleotides. Each CDR3 protein gets one entry after TCRdb re-called the 5' RACE reads with MiXCR. Here the sample spans over 500,000 distinct CDR3 sequences, 27% being singletons. Trimming cost V 3 bases and J 5 bases, with 17 bases left between them. This CDR3 is 16 amino acids long. The germline CDR1 and CDR2 sequences are MDHEN and SYDVKM. This same sample was also taken into another study, of T cells of mothers and their children.

The clonotype was recovered from a boy between 2 and 10 years old in good health. The sample taken for sequencing was blood. The rearrangement joins TRBV28 to TRBJ2-1; no definite D call. The CDR3: CASSLGSPDGNNEQFF. In nucleotides, the CDR3 is TGTGCCAGCAGTTTGGGCTCCCCGGACGGCAACAATGAGCAGTTCTTC.